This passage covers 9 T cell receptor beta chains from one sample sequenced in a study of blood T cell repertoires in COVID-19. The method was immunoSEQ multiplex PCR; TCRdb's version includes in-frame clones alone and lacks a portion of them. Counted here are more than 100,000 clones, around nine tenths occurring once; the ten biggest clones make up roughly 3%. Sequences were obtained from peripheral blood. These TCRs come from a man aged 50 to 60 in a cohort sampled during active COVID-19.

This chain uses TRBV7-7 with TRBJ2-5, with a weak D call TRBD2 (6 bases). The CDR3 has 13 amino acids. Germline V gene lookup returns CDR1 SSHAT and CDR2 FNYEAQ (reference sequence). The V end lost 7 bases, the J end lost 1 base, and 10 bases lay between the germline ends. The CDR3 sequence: CASNRTIQETQYF. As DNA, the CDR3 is TGTGCCAGCAATAGGACTATCCAAGAGACCCAGTACTTC.

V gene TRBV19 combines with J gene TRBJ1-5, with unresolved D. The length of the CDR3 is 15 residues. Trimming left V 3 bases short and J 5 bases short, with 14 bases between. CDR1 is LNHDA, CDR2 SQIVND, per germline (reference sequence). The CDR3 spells CASSMAGMRDQPQHF. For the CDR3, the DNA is TGTGCCAGTAGTATGGCTGGGATGAGGGATCAGCCCCAGCATTTT.

CDR3: CASILGGTGTGDLNTEAFF. CDR3 DNA: TGCGCCAGCATTCTCGGGGGCACCGGGACAGGAGACTTGAACACTGAAGCTTTCTTT. The V gene is TRBV5-1, the J gene TRBJ1-1; 8 nucleotides match TRBD1. With 6 bases clipped from V and 0 bases from J, the junction kept 19 bases outside the gene matches. Germline V gene lookup returns CDR1 SGHRS and CDR2 YFSETQ. The CDR3 runs to 19 residues. Variable domain in full (rest from reference TRBV5-1 and TRBJ1-1): KAGVTQTPRYLIKTRGQQVTLSCSPISGHRSVSWYQQTPGQGLQFLFEYFSETQRNKGNFPGRFSGRQFSNSRSEMNVSTLELGDSALYLCASILGGTGTGDLNTEAFFGQGTRLTVV.

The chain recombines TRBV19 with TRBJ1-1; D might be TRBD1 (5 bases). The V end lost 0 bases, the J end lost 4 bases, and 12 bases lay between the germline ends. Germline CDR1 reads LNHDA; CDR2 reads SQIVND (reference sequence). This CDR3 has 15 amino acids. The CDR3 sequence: CASSIEWGGGTEAFF. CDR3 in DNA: TGTGCCAGTAGTATAGAATGGGGGGGAGGCACTGAAGCTTTCTTT. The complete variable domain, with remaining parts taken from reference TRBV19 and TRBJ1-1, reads DGGITQSPKYLFRKEGQNVTLSCEQNLNHDAMYWYRQDPGQGLRLIYYSQIVNDFQKGDIAEGYSVSREKKESFPLTVTSAQKNPTAFYLCASSIEWGGGTEAFFGQGTRLTVV.

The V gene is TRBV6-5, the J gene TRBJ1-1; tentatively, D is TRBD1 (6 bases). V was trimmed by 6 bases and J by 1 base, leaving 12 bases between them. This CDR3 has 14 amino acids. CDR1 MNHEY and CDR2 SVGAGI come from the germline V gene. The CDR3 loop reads CASRRVTGNTEAFF. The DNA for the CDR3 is TGTGCCAGCAGACGGGTGACAGGGAACACTGAAGCTTTCTTT.

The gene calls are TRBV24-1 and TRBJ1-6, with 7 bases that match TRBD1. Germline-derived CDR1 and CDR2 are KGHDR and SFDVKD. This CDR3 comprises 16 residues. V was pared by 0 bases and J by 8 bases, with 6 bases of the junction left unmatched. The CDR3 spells CATSDLQTGTYSPLHF. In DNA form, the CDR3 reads TGTGCCACCAGTGATTTGCAGACAGGGACGTATTCACCCCTCCACTTT.

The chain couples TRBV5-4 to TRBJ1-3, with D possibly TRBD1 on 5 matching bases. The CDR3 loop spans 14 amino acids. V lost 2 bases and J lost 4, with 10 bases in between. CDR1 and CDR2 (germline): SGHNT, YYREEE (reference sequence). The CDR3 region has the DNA TGTGCCAGCAGCTTCGCCCAGGGAGGAAACACCATATATTTT. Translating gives CASSFAQGGNTIYF.

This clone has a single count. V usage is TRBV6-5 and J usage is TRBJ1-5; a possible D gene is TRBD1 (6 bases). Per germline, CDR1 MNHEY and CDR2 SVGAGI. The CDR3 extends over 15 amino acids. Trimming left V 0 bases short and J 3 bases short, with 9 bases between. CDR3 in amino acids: CASSYSRGDNQPQHF. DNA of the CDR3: TGTGCCAGCAGTTACTCCAGGGGCGACAATCAGCCCCAGCATTTT.

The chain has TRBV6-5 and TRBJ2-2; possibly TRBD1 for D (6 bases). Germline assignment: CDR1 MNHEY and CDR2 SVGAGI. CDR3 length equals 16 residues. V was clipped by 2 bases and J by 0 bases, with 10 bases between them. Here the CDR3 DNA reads TGTGCCAGCAGTTACGGTACAGGGTCGAACACCGGGGAGCTGTTTTTT. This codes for CASSYGTGSNTGELFF.